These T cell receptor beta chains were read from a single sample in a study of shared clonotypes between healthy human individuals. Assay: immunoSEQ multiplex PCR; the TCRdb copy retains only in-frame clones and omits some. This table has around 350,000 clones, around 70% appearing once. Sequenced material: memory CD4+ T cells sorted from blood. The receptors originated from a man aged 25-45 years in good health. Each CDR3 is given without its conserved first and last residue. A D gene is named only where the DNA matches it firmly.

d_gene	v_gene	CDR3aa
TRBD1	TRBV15	ATSRSTGTGDNEQF
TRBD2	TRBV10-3	AIRGTSATNTGELF
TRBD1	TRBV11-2	ASSRTGRGEQY
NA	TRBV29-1	SVWATDTQY
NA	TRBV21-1	ASSKAPSNTEAF
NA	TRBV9	ASSRRGGGDTQY
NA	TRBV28	ASRSHSNPFHGYT
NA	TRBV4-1	ASSQLPNSGETQY
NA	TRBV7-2	ASSLGQARLEY
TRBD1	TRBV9	ASSDRGDTEAF
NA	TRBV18	ASSPRLGVGNTQY
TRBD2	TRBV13	ASSRSGTYQYNEQF
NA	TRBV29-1	SVDVGIRQY
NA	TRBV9	ASSVSSALIYNEQF
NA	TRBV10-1	ASSLGGGKETQY
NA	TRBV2	ASRARLEIIYNEQF
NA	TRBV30	AWSVTGMGYT
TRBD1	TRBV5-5	ASSTDRDFNEKLF
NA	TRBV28	ASSLWDGTQLPYGYT
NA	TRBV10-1	ASRDAGFSSGNTIY
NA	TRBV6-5	AVATEAF
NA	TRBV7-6	ASSLEGPSVYEQY
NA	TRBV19	ASSNREAETQY
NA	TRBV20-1	SARDFNEQY
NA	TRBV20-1	SARDIPRSY
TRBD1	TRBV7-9	ASSLVKAGGKREQF
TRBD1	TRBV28	ASSLWAGGNYEQY
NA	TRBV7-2	ASSQRRYEQY